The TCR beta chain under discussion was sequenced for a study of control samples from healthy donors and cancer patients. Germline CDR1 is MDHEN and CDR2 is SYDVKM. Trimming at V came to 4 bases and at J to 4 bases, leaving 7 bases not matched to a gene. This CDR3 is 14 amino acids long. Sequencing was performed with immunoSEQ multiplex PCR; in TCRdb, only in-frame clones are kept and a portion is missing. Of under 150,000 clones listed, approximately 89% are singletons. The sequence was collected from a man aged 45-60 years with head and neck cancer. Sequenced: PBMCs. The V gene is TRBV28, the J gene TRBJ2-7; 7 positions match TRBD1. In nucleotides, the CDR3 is TGTGCCAGCAGTTCCGGGGACAGCTTATACGAGCAGTACTTC. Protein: CASSSGDSLYEQYF. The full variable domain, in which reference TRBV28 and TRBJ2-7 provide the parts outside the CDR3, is DVKVTQSSRYLVKRTGEKVFLECVQDMDHENMFWYRQDPGLGLRLIYFSYDVKMKEKGDIPEGYSVSREKKERFSLILESASTNQTSMYLCASSSGDSLYEQYFGPGTRLTVT.